One and the same sample provided the 5 T cell receptor beta chains below, sequenced in a study of OX40 agonist ivuxolimab in advanced cancers. Data came from immunoSEQ multiplex PCR; TCRdb stores just in-frame clones and leaves some out. The table records approximately 50,000 clones, about 83% of them present only once. The input for sequencing was CD4+ or CD8+ T cells sorted from blood, taken in a trial of the OX40 agonist ivuxolimab. Every receptor here comes from an adult with an advanced solid tumor such as melanoma, head and neck, liver or kidney cancer.

V usage is TRBV2 and J usage is TRBJ1-1; TRBD1 might be the D (6 bases). This CDR3 is 14 amino acids long. V was shortened by 7 bases and J by 5 bases, with 17 bases between the two germline ends. Germline loops: CDR1 SNHLY, CDR2 FYNNEI. The CDR3: CASTGPRGGTEAFF. CDR3 DNA: TGTGCCAGCACTGGACCCAGGGGAGGAACTGAAGCTTTCTTT.

The sample holds one count of this clone. This chain joins TRBV7-2 and TRBJ1-4, with D possibly TRBD1 on 6 matching bases. This CDR3 region has 13 residues. The V end lost 4 bases, the J end lost 8 bases, and 11 bases lay between the germline ends. Looked up from germline, CDR1 is SGHTA and CDR2 is FQGNSA. CDR3 nucleotide sequence: TGTGCCAGCAGCTCAACCCAGGGGGAAAAACTGTTTTTT. Translated: CASSSTQGEKLFF.

A single count supports this clone. The CDR3 sequence is CASSPREVGNTEAFF. The CDR3 bases are TGTGCCAGCTCACCAAGAGAAGTGGGGAACACTGAAGCTTTCTTT. The chain recombines TRBV18 with TRBJ1-1, with D hard to call. Germline CDR1 is KGHSH and CDR2 is LQKENI. The CDR3 is made up of 15 amino acids. Trimming removed 2 bases from V and 1 base from J, with 11 bases in between.

This sequence joins TRBV5-6 and TRBJ1-4, with 7 bases identical to TRBD1. V lost 2 bases to trimming and J lost 4 bases; unmatched junction nucleotides: 11. The CDR3 is made up of 17 amino acids. Germline lookup yields CDR1 SGHDT and CDR2 YYEEEE. CDR3 DNA sequence: TGTGCCAGCAGCTTTTCCTCGAGGGGGCACAGTAATGAAAAACTGTTTTTT. It specifies CASSFSSRGHSNEKLFF. The full variable domain, rest sourced from reference TRBV5-6 and TRBJ1-4, is DAGVTQSPTHLIKTRGQQVTLRCSPKSGHDTVSWYQQALGQGPQFIFQYYEEEERQRGNFPDRFSGHQFPNYSSELNVNALLLGDSALYLCASSFSSRGHSNEKLFFGSGTQLSVL.

The chain recombines TRBV6-1 with TRBJ2-7; 7 bases map to TRBD2. The germline V gene encodes CDR1 MNHNS and CDR2 SASEGT. V shed 2 bases, J shed 2 bases, and the junction held 6 bases outside the gene matches. The CDR3 consists of 15 residues. CDR3 in DNA: TGTGCCAGCAGTGAAAGTTGGGGAGGGCCCTACGAGCAGTACTTC. It is translated as CASSESWGGPYEQYF.